The next 19 T cell receptor beta chains were all read from a single sample in a study of regulatory T cells in long-lasting Graves disease. Time point specified: persistent/refractory GD, antithyroid drugs over 5 years with positive TRAb. There was RNA extracted from PBMCs, and the TCR library was made from it. Investigators prepared the TCR beta libraries by applying iRepertoire HTBI primers and Arm-PCR of CDR3 regions. Each CDR3 protein gets one entry after TCRdb re-called the multiplex PCR reads with MiXCR. The table lists 700,000 or so distinct CDR3 sequences, 30% of them singletons, with 42% in the top ten. The source was peripheral blood mononuclear cells (PBMCs), collected when the disease was refractory, from a patient treated with antithyroid drugs. The receptors shown here come from a female donor with Graves disease.

The chain's CDR3 is CASSERTLRAANVLTF. The CDR3 region has the DNA TGCGCCAGCAGCGAACGGACTCTCCGAGCGGCCAACGTCCTGACTTTC. The rearrangement uses TRBV5-1 and TRBJ2-6, with D possibly being TRBD2 (5 bases). This CDR3 contains 16 residues. From germline, CDR1 is SGHRS and CDR2 YFSETQ. The V end was cut by 4 bases, the J end by 6 bases, with 17 bases between. The full variable domain, its missing parts supplied by reference TRBV5-1 and TRBJ2-6, is KAGVTQTPRYLIKTRGQQVTLSCSPISGHRSVSWYQQTPGQGLQFLFEYFSETQRNKGNFPGRFSGRQFSNSRSEMNVSTLELGDSALYLCASSERTLRAANVLTFGAGSRLTVL.

This clonotype was picked up one time. Because it lacks the conserved phenylalanine or tryptophan at the end, this CDR3 is likely a read error. The chain carries TRBV10-3 and TRBJ2-7; TRBD2 might be the D (5 bases). V gave up 0 bases and J gave up 4 bases, with 19 bases separating them. The CDR3 spans 17 residues. Germline lookup yields CDR1 ENHRY and CDR2 SYGVKD. This CDR3 reads CAISESPPPREVYEQYL. The CDR3 coding sequence is TGTGCCATCAGTGAGTCTCCCCCCCCCCGGGAAGTGTACGAGCAGTACCTC.

The rearrangement links TRBV7-9 to TRBJ2-2; a weak D match, TRBD2 (5 bases). Germline loops: CDR1 SEHNR, CDR2 FQNEAQ (reference sequence). The V end lost 1 base, the J end lost 6 bases, and 15 bases lay between the germline ends. The CDR3 runs to 16 residues. CDR3 amino acids: CASSLVGARASGELFF. DNA for the CDR3: TGTGCCAGCAGCTTAGTGGGAGCTAGGGCGTCCGGGGAGCTGTTTTTT.

The chain uses TRBV3-1 and TRBJ1-1; 8 bases match TRBD1. V gave up 2 bases and J gave up 6 bases; unmatched junction bases: 8. CDR1 LGHDT and CDR2 YNNKEL come from the germline V gene (reference sequence). This CDR3 comprises 15 residues. CDR3: CASSQPQGAVPEAFF. The CDR3, as DNA: TGTGCCAGCAGCCAACCCCAGGGGGCGGTTCCTGAAGCTTTCTTT. The entire variable domain, with the rest obtained from reference TRBV3-1 and TRBJ1-1, is as follows: DTAVSQTPKYLVTQMGNDKSIKCEQNLGHDTMYWYKQDSKKFLKIMFSYNNKELIINETVPNRFSPKSPDKAHLNLHINSLELGDSAVYFCASSQPQGAVPEAFFGQGTRLTVV.

The chain uses TRBV3-1 and TRBJ2-2, with unresolved D. This CDR3 has 14 amino acids. The germline CDR1 and CDR2 sequences are LGHDT and YNNKEL (reference sequence). V shed 1 base and J shed 4 bases, with 7 bases lying between them. DNA for the CDR3: TGTGCCAGCAGCCAAGCTTCGGTCACCGGGGAGCTGTTTTTT. This sequence encodes CASSQASVTGELFF.

The chain recombines TRBV18 with TRBJ1-5; no clear D. Germline values: CDR1 KGHSH, CDR2 LQKENI. Between the trimmed V and J ends, which lost 3 bases and 0 bases, there was a span of 9 bases. The CDR3 contains 15 residues. DNA of the CDR3: TGTGCCAGCTCACCTAGGGTAGATAGCAATCAGCCCCAGCATTTT. Its translation is CASSPRVDSNQPQHF.

This clonotype was counted at least ten times. The V gene is TRBV6-1, the J gene TRBJ1-5; D perhaps matches TRBD1 (5 bases). The CDR3 is 13 residues long. Trimming pared 5 bases from V and 6 bases from J, leaving 11 bases between. Germline CDR1 is MNHNS and CDR2 is SASEGT. The CDR3 sequence: CASSTRVRQPQHF. CDR3 sequence (DNA): TGTGCCAGCAGTACCAGGGTACGTCAGCCCCAGCATTTT.

The chain carries TRBV2 and TRBJ1-5; TRBD1 agrees at 9 bases. After removal of 4 bases from V and 7 bases from J, the junction contained 8 bases not matched to a gene. This CDR3 spans 15 amino acids. The germline CDR1 and CDR2 sequences are SNHLY and FYNNEI. CDR3 DNA sequence: TGTGCCAGCAGTGGAACAGGGGGCGCTGGACAGCCCCAGCATTTT. Protein product: CASSGTGGAGQPQHF. The complete variable domain, with remaining parts taken from reference TRBV2 and TRBJ1-5, reads EPEVTQTPSHQVTQMGQEVILRCVPISNHLYFYWYRQILGQKVEFLVSFYNNEISEKSEIFDDQFSVERPDGSNFTLKIRSTKLEDSAMYFCASSGTGGAGQPQHFGDGTRLSIL.

The CDR3 loop reads CASSPSGTVTFNYGYTF. CDR3 sequence (DNA): TGTGCCAGCAGCCCTTCGGGGACCGTGACCTTTAACTATGGCTACACCTTC. The J gene is TRBJ1-2, the V gene TRBV11-2; D is perhaps TRBD1 (5 bases). Looked up from germline, CDR1 is SGHAT and CDR2 is FQNNGV. With 5 bases removed from V and 1 base from J, the gap between germline ends came to 20 bases. The CDR3 extends over 17 amino acids.

The chain joins TRBV7-9 to TRBJ1-2; tentatively, D is TRBD1 (6 bases). Trimming removed 4 bases from V and 7 bases from J, with 16 bases in between. Germline V CDR1 and CDR2: SEHNR, FQNEAQ (reference sequence). The CDR3 loop spans 14 amino acids. The CDR3 protein is CASSYREPQRGYTF. CDR3 DNA sequence: TGTGCCAGCAGCTACAGGGAACCCCAGCGTGGCTACACCTTC. Using reference TRBV7-9 and TRBJ1-2 for the parts outside the CDR3, the full variable domain is DTGVSQNPRHKITKRGQNVTFRCDPISEHNRLYWYRQTLGQGPEFLTYFQNEAQLEKSRLLSDRFSAERPKGSFSTLEIQRTEQGDSAMYLCASSYREPQRGYTFGSGTRLTVV.

V and J are TRBV15 and TRBJ1-4; TRBD1 aligns across 8 bases. Unmatched junction bases numbered 5, after V lost 0 bases and J lost 8 bases. The CDR3 covers 15 residues. CDR1 is LNHNV, CDR2 YYDKDF, per germline (reference sequence). CDR3 protein: CATSRDRRGREKLFF. Here the CDR3 DNA reads TGTGCCACCAGCAGAGATCGCAGGGGGCGCGAAAAACTGTTTTTT. The complete variable domain, with remaining parts taken from reference TRBV15 and TRBJ1-4, reads DAMVIQNPRYQVTQFGKPVTLSCSQTLNHNVMYWYQQKSSQAPKLLFHYYDKDFNNEADTPDNFQSRRPNTSFCFLDIRSPGLGDTAMYLCATSRDRRGREKLFFGSGTQLSVL.

This clonotype was seen a handful of times. The J gene is TRBJ2-5, the V gene TRBV7-6; D might be TRBD1 (6 bases). The CDR3 has 15 residues. Between the trimmed V and J ends, which lost 0 bases and 5 bases, there was a span of 13 bases. From germline, CDR1 is SGHVS and CDR2 FNYEAQ. CDR3 in amino acids: CASSLARAGVETQYF. In DNA, the CDR3 is TGTGCCAGCAGCTTAGCGCGGGCAGGGGTGGAGACCCAGTACTTC.

This clonotype was recorded a few times. This chain links TRBV29-1 with TRBJ2-7, with TRBD1 matching over 8 bases. Unmatched junction bases numbered 10, after V lost 5 bases and J lost 4 bases. The CDR3 runs to 14 residues. Looked up from germline, CDR1 is SQVTM and CDR2 is ANQGSEA. CDR3 loop: CSVRPSGGGYEQYF. The CDR3 bases are TGCAGCGTTCGGCCTTCAGGGGGCGGGTACGAGCAGTACTTC.

CDR3 DNA: TGTGCCAGCAGCTTGTCTCCGGCCAATGAGCAGTTCTTC. It specifies CASSLSPANEQFF. The chain joins TRBV7-3 to TRBJ2-1, with no clear D. Germline V gives CDR1 SGHTA, CDR2 FQGTGA. Deletions cut 3 bases from V and 6 bases from J, with 9 bases between. This CDR3 region has 13 residues.

The chain recombines TRBV6-2 or TRBV6-3 with TRBJ2-1; 9 bases are a match to TRBD2. V gave up 4 bases and J gave up 9 bases; unmatched junction bases: 13. CDR3 length: 16 amino acids. Germline V gene lookup returns CDR1 MNHEY and CDR2 SVGEGT. CDR3 sequence (DNA): TGTGCCAGCAGTTCAAACAGCGGGAGGTGGGAAGGTGAGCAGTTCTTC. This sequence encodes CASSSNSGRWEGEQFF.

This clonotype was observed a few times. J is TRBJ2-7 and V is TRBV29-1, with a possible D match to TRBD2 (6 bases). The germline V gene has CDR1 SQVTM and CDR2 ANQGSEA. CDR3 size: 13 residues. Trimming pared 3 bases from V and 3 bases from J, leaving 12 bases between. The CDR3 loop is CSVDTLASYEQYF. CDR3 DNA sequence: TGCAGCGTTGACACCCTAGCGAGCTACGAGCAGTACTTC.

The chain carries TRBV2 and TRBJ1-5; D is undetermined. The V end lost 5 bases, the J end lost 0 bases, and 17 bases lay between the germline ends. This CDR3 has 17 amino acids. CDR1 and CDR2 from the germline V gene are SNHLY and FYNNEI. The CDR3 region is CASSNRSYFYSNQPQHF. CDR3 nucleotide sequence: TGTGCCAGCAGTAACAGATCCTACTTTTATAGCAATCAGCCCCAGCATTTT.

The chain combines TRBV3-1 with TRBJ1-1; D is ambiguous. This CDR3 contains 14 residues. V was trimmed by 1 base and J by 2 bases, leaving 8 bases between them. Germline values: CDR1 LGHDT, CDR2 YNNKEL (reference sequence). CDR3 DNA: TGTGCCAGCAGCCAAGCCCTATTTAACACTGAAGCTTTCTTT. This codes for CASSQALFNTEAFF.

This clonotype was observed at least ten times. The chain has TRBV12-3 or TRBV12-4 and TRBJ2-7; D uncertain. V was clipped by 2 bases and J by 3 bases, with 5 bases between them. CDR3 size: 12 residues. CDR3 nucleotide sequence: TGTGCCAGCAGTTTAATCCGCTACGAGCAGTACTTC. Translating it yields CASSLIRYEQYF.